This T cell receptor beta chain derives from a study of cytomegalovirus exposure and HLA in healthy donors. Regarding the study as a whole: TRBV6-2, TRBV6-3 and some other V segments were unresolvable in 87-base-pair reads. Later analysis associated a missense DCLRE1C variant with TCR beta V- and J-gene trimming. HLA alleles showed associations with 15,000 to 20,000 TCR beta sequences in a later analysis, at a 0.05 false discovery rate.

This clone was recorded a few times. The antigen is unknown. Primers: 60 Vbeta forward and 13 Jbeta reverse. Here immunoSEQ multiplex PCR was the method, and the copy in TCRdb shows in-frame clones only, minus some. The table shows 72,000 or so clones, with 75% to 80% occurring only once. The CDR3 loop spans 14 amino acids. Per germline, CDR1 MDHEN and CDR2 SYDVKM. The ends were cut back, 8 bases at V and 7 bases at J, with 15 bases in the middle. The TCR comes from a man aged 18 to 29 in good health and CMV-seropositive. This chain connects TRBV28 to TRBJ1-6, with a weak D call TRBD1 (6 bases). The specimen sequenced was PBMCs. CDR3 amino acids: CASFLRGGNSPLHF. Written as DNA, the CDR3 is TGTGCCAGCTTCTTAAGGGGGGGAAATTCACCCCTCCACTTT. Complete variable domain (other parts from reference TRBV28 and TRBJ1-6): DVKVTQSSRYLVKRTGEKVFLECVQDMDHENMFWYRQDPGLGLRLIYFSYDVKMKEKGDIPEGYSVSREKKERFSLILESASTNQTSMYLCASFLRGGNSPLHFGNGTRLTVT.